This record looks at one T cell receptor (beta chain) sequence and its context. No cognate antigen has been identified for it. No base quality values were provided; no much bigger clone lies one nucleotide off. Read against the paper, the sample's time point label means: baseline before first vaccination. The vaccinee samples were drawn from two UK trials, COV001 and COV002, one of which was a single-blind randomized controlled phase 2/3 trial testing AZD1222 (ChAdOx1 nCoV-19) in healthy adults. For TCRbeta chain sequencing, PBMC samples were collected from trial participants at day 0 and at day 28 after the second dose. The CDR3 regions of human TCRbeta chains were analyzed by immunosequencing. The authors processed their data as follows. TCRs in the repertoires were matched against a reference library of SARS-CoV-2-specific TCRs that had been generated with the MIRA antigen-specificity platform. Breadth meant the fraction of unique TCRs that were SARS-CoV-2-associated, whereas depth meant the fraction of total T cells that were SARS-CoV-2-associated. Each spike-specific TCR was assigned to its reactive spike region and to a CD4 or CD8 class using the MIRA data. Log10-transformed breadth and depth values were compared by one-way ANOVA with Sidak's multiple comparisons tests. The table comes from immuneACCESS by way of TCRdb, which keeps in-frame sequences with V and J called. Part of the clones is missing from these tables; in studies checked, under half for an unresolved V gene and the rest for unknown reasons. V, J and clone size reflect that table, while D and trimming were determined from the DNA. This sample comprises 110,000 to 150,000 clones, around 92% of them detected only once. Jointly, the top ten make up 1.5% to 2% of the sample.

The entry originates in a study of T cell responses to AZD1222 COVID-19 vaccine (dated by TCRdb to the early 2020s). Background for the entire study: AZD1222 recipients given second doses at about 4 weeks or at about 12 weeks were pooled, since spike-specific TCR depth and breadth were not found to differ between the two schedules. Enrollment into the trials was organized by age into subgroups of 18-55, 56-69 and 70-plus years, and those subgroups contained 148, 28 and 57 TCR-sequenced participants, respectively. A total of just over 230 trial participants underwent TCR sequencing, of whom under 220 had received two doses of AZD1222 and about 25 had received two doses of the MenACWY control vaccine. The study at large found these results: Because no day 14 peak-response samples were available, repertoires were characterized only after the peak T cell response. The 56-69-year group was small, and its depth increase did not reach significance, likely because of low power. Reportedly, close to half of the unique spike-specific TCRs recognized epitopes lying outside the regions that are mutated in the B.1.351 and B.1.1.7 variants. The whole spike protein was spanned by vaccine-associated CD4 TCRs, and dominant responses were seen in regions 160-218 and 743-854. Participants were mostly white British, with more females than males. The authors suggested clonal diversity may have been underestimated. A significant rise in spike-specific TCR breadth and depth was observed after two AZD1222 doses relative to day 0 and relative to MenACWY recipients. Conclusions about previously exposed vaccinees are limited, since just a handful of AZD1222 recipients were seropositive for SARS-CoV-2 at baseline.

The CDR3 goes from the cysteine to the phenylalanine over 13 residues. The only DNA kept is the CDR3, 39 bases in frame from the first base. The V gene is TRBV12-1 and the J gene is TRBJ1-3; TRBD1, as called in the table, went unchecked against the DNA. TRBV12-1 is tagged as a pseudogene. The source is an adult in good health. The sample in question was peripheral blood, obtained on day 0 of AZD1222 vaccination. CDR3 protein: CASSALQGDTIYF. The nucleotide sequence is given as TGTGCCAGCAGCGCACTACAGGGTGACACCATATATTTT.